This entry features one T cell receptor (beta chain) sequence. Antigen specificity is unknown. This sample is drawn from a study of T cell responses to AZD1222 COVID-19 vaccine. Notes on the study in general: The CD4 TCRs associated with vaccination extended across spike and predominated at 160-218 and 743-854. Recipients of AZD1222 seropositive at baseline numbered only 5 to 7.

Some clones are missing from TCRdb's copy, which holds only in-frame ones; the method was immunoSEQ multiplex PCR. This sample carries some 130,000 clones, around 85% of them seen once, and the ten largest clones take about 1.6%. This sequence was found in an adult in good health. The source material was peripheral blood, sampled on day 0 of AZD1222 vaccination.

The CDR3 sequence is CASSEALGSPGEPQHF. The CDR3 DNA follows: TGTGCCAGCAGTGAGGCCCTAGGTTCACCGGGCGAGCCCCAGCATTTT. The genes are TRBV6-1 and TRBJ1-5, with unresolved D. This CDR3 is built from 16 residues. Trimming removed 3 bases at V and 8 bases at J, with 20 bases between. The germline V gene encodes CDR1 MNHNS and CDR2 SASEGT.